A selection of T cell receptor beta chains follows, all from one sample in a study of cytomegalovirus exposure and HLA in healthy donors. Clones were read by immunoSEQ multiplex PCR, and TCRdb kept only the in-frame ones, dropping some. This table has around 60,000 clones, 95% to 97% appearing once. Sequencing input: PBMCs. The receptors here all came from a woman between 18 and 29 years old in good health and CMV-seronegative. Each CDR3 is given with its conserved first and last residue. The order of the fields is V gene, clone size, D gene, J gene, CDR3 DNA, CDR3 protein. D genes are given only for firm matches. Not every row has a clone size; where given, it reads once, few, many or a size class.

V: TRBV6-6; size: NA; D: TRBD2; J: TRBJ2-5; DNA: TGTGCCACCGCAGGAGGGACTAGCGGGGGGGCGGAGACCCAGTACTTC; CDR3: CATAGGTSGGAETQYF
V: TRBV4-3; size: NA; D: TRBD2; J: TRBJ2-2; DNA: TGCGCCAGCAGCCAAGATTGGGGCGGGGGTTTGCCCGGGGAGCTGTTTTTT; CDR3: CASSQDWGGGLPGELFF
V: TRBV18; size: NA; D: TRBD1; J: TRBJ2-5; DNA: TGTGCCAGCTCAACCACAGGGGTCTCGAGGGAGACCCAGTACTTC; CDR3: CASSTTGVSRETQYF
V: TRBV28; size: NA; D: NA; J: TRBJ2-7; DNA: TGTGCCAGCCGCTCCTACGAGCAGTACTTC; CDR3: CASRSYEQYF
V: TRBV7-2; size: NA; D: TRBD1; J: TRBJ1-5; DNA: TGTGCCAGCAGCTTAGAATCCACAGGGGATCAGCCCCAGCATTTT; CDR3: CASSLESTGDQPQHF
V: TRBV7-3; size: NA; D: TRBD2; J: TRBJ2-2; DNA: TGTGCCAGCAGCGCTCCGGGACTAGCGGGGTCAGGCGGGGAGCTGTTTTTT; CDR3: CASSAPGLAGSGGELFF
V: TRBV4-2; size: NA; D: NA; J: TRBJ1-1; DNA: TGTGCCAGCAGCCTGCTAGGGGCCAGGGGTGACACTGAAGCTTTCTTT; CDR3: CASSLLGARGDTEAFF
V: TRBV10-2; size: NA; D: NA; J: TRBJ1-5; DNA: TGCGCCAGCAGGCGCCACAGCAATCAGCCCCAGCATTTT; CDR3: CASRRHSNQPQHF
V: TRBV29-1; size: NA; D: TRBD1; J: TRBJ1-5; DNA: TGCAGCGTTACGACAGGGGTGGGGCAGCCCCAGCATTTT; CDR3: CSVTTGVGQPQHF
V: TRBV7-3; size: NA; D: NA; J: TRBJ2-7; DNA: TGTGCCAGCAGCTTAACGGGGAGCTCCTACGAGCAGTACTTC; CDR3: CASSLTGSSYEQYF
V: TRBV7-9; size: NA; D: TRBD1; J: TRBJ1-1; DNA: TGTGCCAGCAGCTTACGGGGACAGGGGGGGACTGAAGCTTTCTTT; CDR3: CASSLRGQGGTEAFF
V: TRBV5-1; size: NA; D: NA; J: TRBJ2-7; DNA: TGCGCCAGCAGCTTGGATGTGGGGGCTGGTGGATACGAGCAGTACTTC; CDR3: CASSLDVGAGGYEQYF
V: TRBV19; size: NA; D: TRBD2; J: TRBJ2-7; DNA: TGTGCCAGTAGGAATCTGGGACTAGCGGGAGAGGAGGCCGAGCAGTACTTC; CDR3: CASRNLGLAGEEAEQYF
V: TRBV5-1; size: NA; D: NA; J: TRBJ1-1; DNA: TGCGCCAGCAGCGTACAGGGTCTACACACTGAAGCTTTCTTT; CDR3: CASSVQGLHTEAFF
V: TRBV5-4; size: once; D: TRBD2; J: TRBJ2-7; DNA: TGTGCCAGCAGCCAGGGGACTAGCGGCTACGAGCAGTACTTC; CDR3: CASSQGTSGYEQYF
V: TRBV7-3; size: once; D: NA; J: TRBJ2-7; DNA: TGTGCCAGCAGCATGGGGGCAGCCTACGAGCAGTACTTC; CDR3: CASSMGAAYEQYF
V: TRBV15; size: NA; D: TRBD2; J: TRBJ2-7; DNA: TGTGCCACCAGCAGACAGACTAGCGGGAGTTGGTACGAGCAGTACTTC; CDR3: CATSRQTSGSWYEQYF
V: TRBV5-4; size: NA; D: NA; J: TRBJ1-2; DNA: TGTGCCAGCAGCTTGGCGGGGGGCCCCTATGGCTACACCTTC; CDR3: CASSLAGGPYGYTF
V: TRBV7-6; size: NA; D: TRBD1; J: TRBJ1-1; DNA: TGTGCCAGCAGCCTAGCGACAGGGGTAGGGGACACTGAAGCTTTCTTT; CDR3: CASSLATGVGDTEAFF
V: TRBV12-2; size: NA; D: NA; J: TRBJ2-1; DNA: TGTGCAAGTCGCTGTGGGGCCCCGGCCGTTGTGGAGCAGTTCTTC; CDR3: CASRCGAPAVVEQFF
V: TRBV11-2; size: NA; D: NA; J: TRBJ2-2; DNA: TGTGCCAGCAGCCCAATCCAGGGGTGGGCCGGGGAGCTGTTTTTT; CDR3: CASSPIQGWAGELFF
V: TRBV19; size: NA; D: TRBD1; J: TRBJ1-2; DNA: TGTGCCAGTAGTTTACTCCGGGACAGCCATGGCTACACCTTC; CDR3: CASSLLRDSHGYTF
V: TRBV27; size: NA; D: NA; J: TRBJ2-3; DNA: TGTGCCAGCAGTCCCCCTAGCACAGATACGCAGTATTTT; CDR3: CASSPPSTDTQYF
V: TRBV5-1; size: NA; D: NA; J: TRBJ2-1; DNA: TGCGCCAGCAGCTTGGGGTTTAGCCTGAGCTCCTACAATGAGCAGTTCTTC; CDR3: CASSLGFSLSSYNEQFF
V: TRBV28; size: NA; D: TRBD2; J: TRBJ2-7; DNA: TGTGCCAGCAGTCGCGGGGGCTACGAGCAGTACTTC; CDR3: CASSRGGYEQYF
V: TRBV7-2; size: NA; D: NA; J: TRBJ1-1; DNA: TGTGCCAGCCACAGGACCTTTGAAGCTTTCTTT; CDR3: CASHRTFEAFF
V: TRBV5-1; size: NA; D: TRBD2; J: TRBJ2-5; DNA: TGCGCCAGCAGCCGACAACTGAGCGGGGGCCCACAAGAGACCCAGTACTTC; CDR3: CASSRQLSGGPQETQYF
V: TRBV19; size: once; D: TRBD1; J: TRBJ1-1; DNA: TGTGCCAGTAGTATGGGCAGGGGGCCTACTGAAGCTTTCTTT; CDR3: CASSMGRGPTEAFF
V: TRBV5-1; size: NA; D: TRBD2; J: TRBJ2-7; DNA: TGCGCCAGCAGCTTGGGCACTAGCGGGAGGGTGGACGAGCAGTACTTC; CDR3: CASSLGTSGRVDEQYF
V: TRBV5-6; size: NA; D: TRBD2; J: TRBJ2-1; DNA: TGTGCCAGCAGCTTGGTTTCTAGCGGGAGTGCTGAGCAGTTCTTC; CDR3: CASSLVSSGSAEQFF
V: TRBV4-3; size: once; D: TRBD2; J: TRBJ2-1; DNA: TGCGCCAGCAGCCAAGGCCCTTCGGGACTAGCGGGAGCCCCGGGGGGGCAGTTCTTC; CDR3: CASSQGPSGLAGAPGGQFF
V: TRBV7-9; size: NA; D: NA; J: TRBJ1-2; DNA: TGTGCCAGCAGCTCCGGACAGCCCTATGGCTACACCTTC; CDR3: CASSSGQPYGYTF
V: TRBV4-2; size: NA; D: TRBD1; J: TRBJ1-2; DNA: TGTGCCAGCAGCCAAGGGACAGGGTCACACTATGGCTACACCTTC; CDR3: CASSQGTGSHYGYTF
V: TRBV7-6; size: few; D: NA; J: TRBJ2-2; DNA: TGTGGCAGCAGCTTAGCCCCAGGGGTGGCTAGCGGAAACACCGGGGAGCTGTTTTTT; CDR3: CGSSLAPGVASGNTGELFF
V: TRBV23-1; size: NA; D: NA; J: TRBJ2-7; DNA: TGCGCCAGCAGTCAGTGCGGCTACGAGCAGTACTTC; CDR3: CASSQCGYEQYF
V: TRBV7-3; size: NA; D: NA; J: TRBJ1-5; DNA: TGTGCCAGCAGCCCACCGGGCAGGGGCACCAATCAGCCCCAGCATTTT; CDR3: CASSPPGRGTNQPQHF
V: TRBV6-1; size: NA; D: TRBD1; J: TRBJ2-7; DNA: TGTGCCAGCAGCCCCCGGGCAGGGGGCTCCTACGAGCAGTACTTC; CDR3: CASSPRAGGSYEQYF
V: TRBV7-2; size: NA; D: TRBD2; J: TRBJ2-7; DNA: TGTGCCAGCAGCTTAGAAGGGACTAGCCGAATCTTCGCCTACGAGCAGTACTTC; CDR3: CASSLEGTSRIFAYEQYF
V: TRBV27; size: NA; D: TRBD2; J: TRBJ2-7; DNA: TGTGCCAGCAGTCCCGGGGGGGGTGGCTACGAGCAGTACTTC; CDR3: CASSPGGGGYEQYF
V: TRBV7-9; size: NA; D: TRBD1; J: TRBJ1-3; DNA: TGTGCCAGCAGCTTAGCGGGACAGGGCCCCTCTGGAAACACCATATATTTT; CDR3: CASSLAGQGPSGNTIYF
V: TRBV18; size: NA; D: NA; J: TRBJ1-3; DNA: TGTGCCAGCTCACCCCCAGGCACCCTCTCTGGAAACACCATATATTTT; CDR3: CASSPPGTLSGNTIYF
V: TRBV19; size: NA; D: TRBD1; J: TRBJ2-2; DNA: TGTGCCAGTAGGTGGGACAGGGGTACCGGGGAGCTGTTTTTT; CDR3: CASRWDRGTGELFF
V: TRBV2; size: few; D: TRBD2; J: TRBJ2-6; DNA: TGTGCCAGCAGTGGTACGGGGGGCTCTGGGGCCAACGTCCTGACTTTC; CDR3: CASSGTGGSGANVLTF
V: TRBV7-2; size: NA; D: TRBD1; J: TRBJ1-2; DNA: TGTGCCAGCAGCCTTAGTGGCCCGACAGGGGCGGGCTATGGCTACACCTTC; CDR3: CASSLSGPTGAGYGYTF